This TCR beta chain stems from a study of T cells in Graves' hyperthyroidism and ophthalmopathy. This clonotype showed up many times. A much bigger clone sits one base away, suggesting this may be a read error. Ophthalmopathy in the patients scored at least 3 on Clinical Activity Score and at least 4 on NOSPECS grade, lasting under 3 months. The source material, RNA transcripts, was used to amplify TCR beta CDR3 regions. The primer set for the first-round RT-PCR of the TCR CDR3 was HTBI. TCRdb redid the calling of the multiplex PCR reads with MiXCR, one entry per CDR3 protein. The profile shows approximately 610,000 distinct CDR3 sequences, around 15% of them singletons. The receptor was derived from a woman aged 40 to 55 with Graves' ophthalmopathy. The sequenced sample was blood.

CDR3 region: CTSSYATELSYEQYF. The CDR3 DNA sequence: TGTACCAGCAGTTACGCGACAGAACTATCCTACGAGCAGTACTTC. The V call is TRBV6-5, the J call TRBJ2-7; tentatively, D is TRBD1 (5 bases). This CDR3 is built from 15 residues. Germline CDR1 is MNHEY and CDR2 is SVGAGI.